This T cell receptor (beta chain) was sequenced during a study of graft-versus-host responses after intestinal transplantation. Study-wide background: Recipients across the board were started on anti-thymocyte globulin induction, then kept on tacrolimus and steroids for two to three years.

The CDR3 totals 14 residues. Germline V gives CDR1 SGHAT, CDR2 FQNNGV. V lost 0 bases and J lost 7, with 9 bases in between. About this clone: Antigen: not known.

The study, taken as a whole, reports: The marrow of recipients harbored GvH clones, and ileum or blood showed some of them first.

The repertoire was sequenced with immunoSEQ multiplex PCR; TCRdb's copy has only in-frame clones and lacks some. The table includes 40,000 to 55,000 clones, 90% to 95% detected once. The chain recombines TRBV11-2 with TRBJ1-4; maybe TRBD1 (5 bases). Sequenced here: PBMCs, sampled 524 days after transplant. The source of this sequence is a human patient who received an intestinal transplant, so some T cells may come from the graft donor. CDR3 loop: CASSLEGAGEKLFF. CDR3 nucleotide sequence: TGTGCCAGCAGCTTAGAAGGGGCGGGTGAAAAACTGTTTTTT.